These T cell receptor beta chains were read from a single sample in a study of cytomegalovirus exposure and HLA in healthy donors. Produced via immunoSEQ multiplex PCR; TCRdb's table is partial and in-frame only. The sample contains 70,000 or so clones, roughly 93% of which appear only once. The sample comprised PBMCs. The receptors were gathered from a woman in her late teens or twenties in good health and CMV-seronegative. Both conserved end residues are part of each CDR3. The order of the fields is CDR3 protein, CDR3 DNA, J gene, clone size, V gene, D gene, CDR3 length. D genes are given only for firm matches. Size values are once, few and many counts, or a class for expanded clones, and some rows have none.

CAWSVPLRGVSGYTF,TGTGCCTGGAGTGTACCCCTCCGGGGGGTAAGTGGCTACACCTTC,TRBJ1-2,once,TRBV30,-,15
CASSLVQGGEQYF,TGTGCCAGCAGCTTAGTCCAGGGAGGAGAGCAGTACTTC,TRBJ2-7,once,TRBV13,-,13
CASSWLQGATEAFF,TGTGCCAGCAGTTGGCTTCAGGGGGCCACTGAAGCTTTCTTT,TRBJ1-1,-,TRBV6-5,TRBD1,14
CASSLAVAFEAFF,TGTGCCAGTAGTCTGGCGGTTGCATTTGAAGCTTTCTTT,TRBJ1-1,-,TRBV19,-,13
CASSGGQIGEQYF,TGTGCCAGCAGCGGGGGACAGATCGGCGAGCAGTACTTC,TRBJ2-7,-,TRBV5-4,TRBD1,13
CASSVAPGDYNEQFF,TGTGCCAGCAGCGTAGCTCCAGGGGACTACAATGAGCAGTTCTTC,TRBJ2-1,few,TRBV9,-,15
CASRTGRETQYF,TGTGCCAGCAGGACAGGGAGAGAGACCCAGTACTTC,TRBJ2-5,-,TRBV27,TRBD1,12
CAWSDTGNEAFF,TGTGCCTGGAGCGATACAGGGAATGAAGCTTTCTTT,TRBJ1-1,-,TRBV30,-,12
CASSPGTGGGTEAFF,TGTGCCAGCAGTCCCGGGACAGGGGGCGGCACTGAAGCTTTCTTT,TRBJ1-1,-,TRBV27,TRBD1,15
CASSWQGSYEQYF,TGTGCCAGTAGTTGGCAGGGGAGCTACGAGCAGTACTTC,TRBJ2-7,once,TRBV19,-,13
CASSSGTGGNQPQHF,TGCGCCAGCAGCTCCGGGACAGGGGGCAATCAGCCCCAGCATTTT,TRBJ1-5,once,TRBV5-1,TRBD1,15
CASSSGLNTEAFF,TGTGCCAGCAGCTCCGGGTTAAACACTGAAGCTTTCTTT,TRBJ1-1,-,TRBV5-6,-,13
CASSSSPGLTTLSSYNEQFF,TGTGCCAGCAGCTCATCACCGGGACTAACAACCCTAAGCTCCTACAATGAGCAGTTCTTC,TRBJ2-1,-,TRBV13,TRBD2,20
CASTKRDGSYGYTF,TGTGCCAGTACCAAACGGGACGGGAGCTATGGCTACACCTTC,TRBJ1-2,-,TRBV19,-,14
CASSQTANTGELFF,TGTGCCAGCAGTCAGACAGCTAACACCGGGGAGCTGTTTTTT,TRBJ2-2,-,TRBV28,-,14
CASSRPGSNQPQHF,TGTGCCAGCAGCCGACCCGGGAGCAATCAGCCCCAGCATTTT,TRBJ1-5,-,TRBV7-6,-,14
CASSIIGRDTGELFF,TGTGCCAGTAGTATAATTGGCCGGGACACCGGGGAGCTGTTTTTT,TRBJ2-2,-,TRBV19,-,15
CASRRPPGEQYF,TGTGCCAGCCGCAGGCCCCCTGGCGAGCAGTACTTC,TRBJ2-7,-,TRBV6-5,-,12
CASSPGSSGNTIYF,TGTGCCAGCAGCCCAGGGTCCTCTGGAAACACCATATATTTT,TRBJ1-3,few,TRBV11-2,-,14
CASSVESANTGELFF,TGTGCCAGCAGCGTAGAATCAGCGAACACCGGGGAGCTGTTTTTT,TRBJ2-2,-,TRBV9,-,15
CASSLRGTDGYTF,TGTGCCAGCAGCTTGAGGGGGACGGATGGCTACACCTTC,TRBJ1-2,-,TRBV11-1,-,13
CASSLDNQETQYF,TGTGCCAGCAGTCTGGACAACCAAGAGACCCAGTACTTC,TRBJ2-5,-,TRBV2,-,13
CASSLFGLAGSGGRNNEQFF,TGTGCCAGCAGCTTATTTGGACTAGCGGGGAGCGGAGGGAGGAACAATGAGCAGTTCTTC,TRBJ2-1,once,TRBV13,TRBD2,20
CASSYGGMNTEAFF,TGTGCCAGCAGTTACGGCGGGATGAACACTGAAGCTTTCTTT,TRBJ1-1,-,TRBV6-5,-,14
CASSDSTLAGTDTQYF,TGCGCCAGCAGTGACTCGACGCTAGCGGGGACAGATACGCAGTATTTT,TRBJ2-3,-,TRBV10-1,TRBD2,16
CANRGADTDTQYF,TGTGCCAACCGCGGGGCCGACACAGATACGCAGTATTTT,TRBJ2-3,-,TRBV10-3,-,13
CASSVGTSGYNEQFF,TGTGCCAGCAGCGTAGGGACTAGCGGTTACAATGAGCAGTTCTTC,TRBJ2-1,once,TRBV9,TRBD2,15
CASSTRQGANSPLHF,TGTGCCAGCAGTACACGACAGGGGGCCAATTCACCCCTCCACTTT,TRBJ1-6,-,TRBV2,TRBD1,15
CASSPRGLAGGGTDTQYF,TGTGCCAGCAGTCCGCGGGGACTAGCGGGAGGGGGCACAGATACGCAGTATTTT,TRBJ2-3,-,TRBV28,TRBD2,18
CASSARQGANTEAFF,TGTGCCAGCAGCGCCCGACAGGGAGCGAACACTGAAGCTTTCTTT,TRBJ1-1,-,TRBV9,TRBD1,15
CASYRGGYNEQFF,TGTGCCAGCTACCGTGGCGGCTACAATGAGCAGTTCTTC,TRBJ2-1,-,TRBV18,-,13
CASSVRGLVINEQFF,TGTGCCAGCAGCGTGCGTGGACTAGTGATAAATGAGCAGTTCTTC,TRBJ2-1,-,TRBV9,TRBD2,15
CASEPTGSNQPQHF,TGCGCCAGCGAGCCTACAGGTAGCAATCAGCCCCAGCATTTT,TRBJ1-5,-,TRBV10-2,-,14
CASSHGGTQYF,TGTGCCAGCAGCCACGGAGGGACCCAGTACTTC,TRBJ2-5,few,TRBV14,-,11
CASSPGQALIDATNEKLFF,TGTGCCAGCAGCCCGGGACAGGCTTTAATAGATGCAACTAATGAAAAACTGTTTTTT,TRBJ1-4,-,TRBV7-9,TRBD1,19
CASSRGQGYFNEKLFF,TGTGCCAGCAGTAGAGGACAGGGATACTTTAATGAAAAACTGTTTTTT,TRBJ1-4,-,TRBV25-1,TRBD1,16
CAISESGSINTEAFF,TGTGCCATCAGTGAGTCGGGCAGCATTAACACTGAAGCTTTCTTT,TRBJ1-1,-,TRBV10-3,-,15
CASSDRRDSRNTIYF,TGTGCCAGCAGTGATCGGCGGGACAGTAGAAACACCATATATTTT,TRBJ1-3,-,TRBV6-1,TRBD1,15
CATSRRRDSFGEQYF,TGTGCCACCAGCAGACGACGGGACAGTTTCGGCGAGCAGTACTTC,TRBJ2-7,-,TRBV15,TRBD1,15
CASSEPPTGNYGYTF,TGTGCCAGCAGTGAACCCCCTACGGGGAACTATGGCTACACCTTC,TRBJ1-2,-,TRBV2,-,15
CASSDPDRFQETQYF,TGTGCCAGCAGTGATCCCGACAGGTTCCAAGAGACCCAGTACTTC,TRBJ2-5,once,TRBV25-1,-,15
CASSLDSSGANVLTF,TGCGCCAGCAGCTTGGATAGCTCTGGGGCCAACGTCCTGACTTTC,TRBJ2-6,-,TRBV5-1,-,15
CASSSRRGAFF,TGTGCCAGCAGTTCCCGCCGAGGAGCTTTCTTT,TRBJ1-1,-,TRBV6-5,-,11
CASRNPGQVAEKLFF,TGTGCCAGCAGAAACCCAGGGCAAGTGGCTGAAAAACTGTTTTTT,TRBJ1-4,-,TRBV6-1,-,15
CASSQERGQPYEQYF,TGTGCCAGCAGCCAAGAACGAGGCCAGCCCTACGAGCAGTACTTC,TRBJ2-7,-,TRBV4-2,-,15
CASSPTSGTQETQYF,TGTGCCAGCAGCCCGACTAGCGGGACCCAAGAGACCCAGTACTTC,TRBJ2-5,-,TRBV28,TRBD2,15
CASSLEASTDTQYF,TGTGCCAGCAGTTTGGAGGCTAGCACAGATACGCAGTATTTT,TRBJ2-3,-,TRBV27,-,14
CASSLSRVVLFYEQYF,TGTGCCAGCAGTTTATCCAGGGTAGTTCTATTCTACGAGCAGTACTTC,TRBJ2-7,-,TRBV28,-,16
CASSRGQLYGYTF,TGTGCCAGCAGCCGAGGACAGCTCTATGGCTACACCTTC,TRBJ1-2,-,TRBV9,-,13
CASSQGRGPSDYGYTF,TGTGCCAGCAGCCAAGGACGTGGGCCGTCAGACTATGGCTACACCTTC,TRBJ1-2,-,TRBV14,-,16
CASSLVGGNYGYTF,TGTGCCAGCAGCTTAGTCGGAGGTAACTATGGCTACACCTTC,TRBJ1-2,-,TRBV7-9,-,14
CASSLFRETDTQYF,TGTGCCAGCAGTTTATTTCGGGAGACAGATACGCAGTATTTT,TRBJ2-3,-,TRBV27,-,14
CASSKGEGNQPQHF,TGTGCCAGCAGTAAAGGGGAGGGCAATCAGCCCCAGCATTTT,TRBJ1-5,-,TRBV28,-,14
CASSLGTAGNTIYF,TGTGCCAGCAGCTTGGGGACTGCTGGAAACACCATATATTTT,TRBJ1-3,once,TRBV5-6,-,14
CASGLVRQGVPNTEAFF,TGTGCTAGTGGTTTGGTACGACAGGGGGTCCCGAACACTGAAGCTTTCTTT,TRBJ1-1,-,TRBV12-5,TRBD1,17
CASTPTGFRYGYTF,TGCGCCAGCACCCCGACAGGGTTTCGGTATGGCTACACCTTC,TRBJ1-2,-,TRBV10-2,TRBD1,14
CATSREAPGVYNEQFF,TGTGCCACCAGCAGAGAGGCTCCGGGGGTCTACAATGAGCAGTTCTTC,TRBJ2-1,-,TRBV15,-,16